The 19 T cell receptor beta chains presented below share a single source sample, sequenced in a study of cytomegalovirus exposure and HLA in healthy donors. The PCR was carried out with 60 Vbeta primers and 13 Jbeta primers. TCRdb's copy holds only in-frame clones and misses some; the assay was immunoSEQ multiplex PCR. The data hold 70,000 to 80,000 clones, with approximately 80% observed a single time. The sample comprised PBMCs. The receptors were sampled from a woman aged 35 to 49 in good health and CMV-seropositive.

The chain carries TRBV6-6 and TRBJ1-1, with D possibly being TRBD1 (5 bases). Germline assignment: CDR1 MNHNY and CDR2 SVGAGI (reference sequence). V lost 4 bases to trimming and J lost 1 base, with 13 bases between them. The length of the CDR3 is 15 residues. CDR3 bases: TGTGCCAGCAGTTCCCACGGGGGGAAGAACACTGAAGCTTTCTTT. Amino acids: CASSSHGGKNTEAFF.

The rearrangement links TRBV7-8 to TRBJ2-6; D not resolved. The CDR3 loop spans 15 amino acids. Deletions cut 1 base from V and 5 bases from J, with 9 bases between. Germline V CDR1 and CDR2: SGHVS, FQNEAQ. CDR3: CASSLGAGRANVLTF. The DNA of the CDR3 is TGTGCCAGCAGCTTAGGAGCAGGTCGGGCCAACGTCCTGACTTTC.

This sequence joins TRBV5-6 and TRBJ1-5; D perhaps matches TRBD1 (5 bases). With 0 bases removed from V and 5 bases from J, the gap between germline ends came to 12 bases. Germline V gives CDR1 SGHDT, CDR2 YYEEEE. This CDR3 spans 15 amino acids. The CDR3 is CASSLAGRGDQPQHF. CDR3 DNA sequence: TGTGCCAGCAGCTTGGCAGGGAGGGGTGATCAGCCCCAGCATTTT.

J is TRBJ1-5 and V is TRBV19; D uncertain. Looked up from germline, CDR1 is LNHDA and CDR2 is SQIVND (reference sequence). Trimming took 5 bases from V and 3 from J, leaving 8 bases between them. The CDR3 covers 13 residues. This CDR3 reads CASSGRDNQPQHF. The CDR3 coding sequence is TGTGCCAGTAGTGGACGGGACAATCAGCCCCAGCATTTT.

The chain has TRBV7-8 and TRBJ2-2; 9 bases fit TRBD1. In germline, CDR1 is SGHVS, CDR2 FQNEAQ. Germline trimming cut 3 bases from V and 6 bases from J; bases unmatched to any gene: 5. The CDR3 length is 15 residues. The CDR3 is CASSFGTGRAGELFF. Written as DNA, the CDR3 is TGTGCCAGCAGCTTCGGGACAGGGCGGGCCGGGGAGCTGTTTTTT.

This chain joins TRBV19 and TRBJ1-5; D gene unclear. Germline CDR1 reads LNHDA; CDR2 reads SQIVND (reference sequence). This CDR3 comprises 16 residues. The ends were cut back, 5 bases at V and 3 bases at J, with 17 bases in the middle. The chain's CDR3 is CASSPRREGNNQPQHF. The CDR3, as DNA: TGTGCCAGTAGTCCCCGGAGGGAAGGGAACAATCAGCCCCAGCATTTT.

The CDR3 loop is CASSPSTSGGAMDTQYF. In DNA, the CDR3 is TGTGCCAGCAGCCCCTCGACTAGCGGGGGGGCAATGGATACGCAGTATTTT. The chain recombines TRBV28 with TRBJ2-3, with 14 bases that match TRBD2. Germline V lookup: CDR1 MDHEN, CDR2 SYDVKM. There are 17 residues in the CDR3. V lost 6 bases and J lost 6; bases outside the gene matches: 11.

The gene calls are TRBV7-2 and TRBJ2-3, with 7 positions matching TRBD2. This CDR3 is 15 amino acids long. V gave up 1 base and J gave up 3 bases; unmatched junction bases: 4. Looked up from germline, CDR1 is SGHTA and CDR2 is FQGNSA. As DNA, the CDR3 is TGTGCCAGCAGCTTAGGCGCTAGCGGAACAGATACGCAGTATTTT. It translates to CASSLGASGTDTQYF.

The V gene is TRBV29-1, the J gene TRBJ2-7, with 7 bases identical to TRBD2. Germline CDR1 SQVTM, CDR2 ANQGSEA. The CDR3 contains 11 residues. J gave up 6 bases and V 7 bases, and 6 bases lay outside the gene matches. The CDR3 region is CSAAGGGEQYF. DNA of the CDR3: TGCAGCGCCGCCGGCGGGGGCGAGCAGTACTTC.

The V gene is TRBV11-2, the J gene TRBJ1-1; D call uncertain. CDR1 is SGHAT, CDR2 FQNNGV, per germline. The length of the CDR3 is 13 residues. The V and J ends lost 2 bases and 0 bases respectively, with 4 bases between them. CDR3 coding DNA: TGTGCCAGCAGCTTACCAATGAACACTGAAGCTTTCTTT. Protein product: CASSLPMNTEAFF.

This clone was seen a single time. The V and J genes are TRBV7-3 and TRBJ2-5; D is perhaps TRBD2 (6 bases). Deletions cut 5 bases from V and 5 bases from J, with 12 bases between. The CDR3 runs 13 residues. CDR1 is SGHTA, CDR2 FQGTGA, per germline. CDR3 sequence reads: CASSPGDGETQYF. The CDR3 DNA sequence: TGTGCCAGCAGCCCGGGAGATGGCGAGACCCAGTACTTC.

This clone was seen just once. This chain connects TRBV19 to TRBJ2-6, with 11 bases fitting TRBD1. From germline, CDR1 is LNHDA and CDR2 SQIVND (reference sequence). This CDR3 is built from 18 residues. V gave up 5 bases and J gave up 0 bases; unmatched junction bases: 6. CDR3 sequence reads: CASSPGTGGSSGANVLTF. The CDR3 nucleotides read TGTGCCAGTAGTCCAGGGACAGGGGGTTCCTCTGGGGCCAACGTCCTGACTTTC.

This chain uses TRBV6-5 with TRBJ1-5; D uncertain. Germline values: CDR1 MNHEY, CDR2 SVGAGI. The CDR3 consists of 12 residues. The V end lost 2 bases, the J end lost 7 bases, and 6 bases lay between the germline ends. The CDR3: CASSYPRQPQHF. In DNA, the CDR3 is TGTGCCAGCAGTTACCCCAGGCAGCCCCAGCATTTT.

The V gene is TRBV13, the J gene TRBJ1-1; D is perhaps TRBD1 (6 bases). CDR3 size: 13 residues. The V end lost 5 bases, the J end lost 1 base, and 8 bases lay between the germline ends. Germline loops: CDR1 PRHDT, CDR2 FYEKMQ (reference sequence). The CDR3 loop reads CASSPGQNTEAFF. For the CDR3, the DNA is TGTGCCAGCAGCCCGGGACAGAACACTGAAGCTTTCTTT.

This rearrangement joins TRBV4-1 to TRBJ1-1; no definite D call. The CDR3 runs 14 residues. The V gene's germline CDR1 is MGHRA and CDR2 YSYEKL. Deletions cut 0 bases from V and 2 bases from J, with 7 bases between. DNA for the CDR3: TGCGCCAGCAGCCAAGACTCTTTAAACACTGAAGCTTTCTTT. This sequence encodes CASSQDSLNTEAFF.

This clone was detected only a few times. This rearrangement joins TRBV4-2 to TRBJ2-6; 7 bases line up with TRBD1. Germline values: CDR1 LGHNA, CDR2 YNFKEQ. CDR3 length: 18 amino acids. Trimming at V came to 4 bases and at J to 0 bases, leaving 9 bases not matched to a gene. For the CDR3, the DNA is TGTGCCAGCAGCCCGTCCCGGGACAGTGGCTCTGGGGCCAACGTCCTGACTTTC. Protein: CASSPSRDSGSGANVLTF.

The chain has TRBV6-1 and TRBJ1-5; 9 bases are shared with TRBD1. CDR3 length: 14 residues. Germline V gene data show CDR1 as MNHNS and CDR2 as SASEGT. The J segment lost 5 bases and the V segment lost 5 bases, leaving 4 bases of the junction unmatched. CDR3 nucleotide sequence: TGTGCCAGCAGTTGGGACAGGGTAGATCAGCCCCAGCATTTT. Translation gives CASSWDRVDQPQHF.

The CDR3 coding sequence is TGTGCCAGTAGTTGGACAGGGGAAGGTTCACCCCTCCACTTT. It yields the protein CASSWTGEGSPLHF. The gene calls are TRBV19 and TRBJ1-6; 9 positions agree with TRBD1. The CDR3 length is 14 residues. The V and J ends lost 5 bases and 9 bases, in that order; junction bases with no gene match: 5. The germline V gene has CDR1 LNHDA and CDR2 SQIVND (reference sequence).

The genes are TRBV29-1 and TRBJ2-3; TRBD2 matches at 7 bases. J lost 5 bases, V lost 7 bases, and 6 bases had no gene match. There are 12 residues in the CDR3. Germline-derived CDR1 and CDR2 are SQVTM and ANQGSEA. The CDR3 sequence is CSALSSGDTQYF. As DNA, the CDR3 is TGCAGCGCCCTCTCTAGCGGAGATACGCAGTATTTT.